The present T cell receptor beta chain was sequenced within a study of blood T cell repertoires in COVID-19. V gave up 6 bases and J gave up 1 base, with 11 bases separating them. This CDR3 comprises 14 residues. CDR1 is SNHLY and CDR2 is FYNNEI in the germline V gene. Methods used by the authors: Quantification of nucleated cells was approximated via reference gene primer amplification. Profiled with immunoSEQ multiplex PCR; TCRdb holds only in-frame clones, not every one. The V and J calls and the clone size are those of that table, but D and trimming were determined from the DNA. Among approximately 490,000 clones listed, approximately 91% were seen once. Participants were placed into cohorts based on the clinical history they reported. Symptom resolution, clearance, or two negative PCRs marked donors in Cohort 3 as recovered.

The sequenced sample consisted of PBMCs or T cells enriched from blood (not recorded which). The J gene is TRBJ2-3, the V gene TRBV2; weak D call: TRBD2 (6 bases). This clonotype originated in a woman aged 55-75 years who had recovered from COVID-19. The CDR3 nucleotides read TGTGCCAGCAGCCCCCGCGGGGGCACAGATACGCAGTATTTT. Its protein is CASSPRGGTDTQYF.